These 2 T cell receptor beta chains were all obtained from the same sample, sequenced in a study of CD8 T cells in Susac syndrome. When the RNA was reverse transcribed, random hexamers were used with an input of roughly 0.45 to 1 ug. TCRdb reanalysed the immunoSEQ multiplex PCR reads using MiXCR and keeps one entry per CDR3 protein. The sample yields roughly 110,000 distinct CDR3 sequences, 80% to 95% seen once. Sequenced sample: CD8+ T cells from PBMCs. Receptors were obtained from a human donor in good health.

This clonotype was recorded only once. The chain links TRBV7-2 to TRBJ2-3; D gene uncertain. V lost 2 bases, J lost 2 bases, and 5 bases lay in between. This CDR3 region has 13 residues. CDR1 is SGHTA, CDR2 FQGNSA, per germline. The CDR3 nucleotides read TGTGCCAGCAGCTTACAGGTCACAGATACGCAGTATTTT. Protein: CASSLQVTDTQYF.

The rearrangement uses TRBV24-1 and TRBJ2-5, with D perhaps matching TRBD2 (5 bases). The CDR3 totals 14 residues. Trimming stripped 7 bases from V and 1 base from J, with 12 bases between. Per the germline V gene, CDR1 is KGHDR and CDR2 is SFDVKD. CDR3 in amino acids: CATRAGWGQETQYF. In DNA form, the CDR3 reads TGTGCCACCAGGGCGGGTTGGGGCCAAGAGACCCAGTACTTC.